This entry features one T cell receptor (beta chain) sequence. This CDR3 has 15 residues. Germline lookup yields CDR1 MNHEY and CDR2 SMNVEV (reference sequence). V gave up 3 bases and J gave up 4 bases; unmatched junction bases: 6. The source of the sample is a study of blood T cells in healthy people across ages. Through a sample-barcoded 5' primer and a J-beta primer mix, a second PCR was run for about 6 to 11 cycles. TCRdb re-analysed the 5' RACE reads in MiXCR, keeping a single row per CDR3 protein. The repertoire holds about 720,000 distinct CDR3 sequences, with 20% to 30% as singletons. Another study also made use of these data, one on T cells of mothers and their children. That source reports: Sample barcodes plus 2-4 random nucleotides came from the M1S primer. The effect of thymic selection on TCR recombination output is similar between related and unrelated pairs.

The TCR sequence derives from a boy under 18 in good health. This chain joins TRBV27 and TRBJ2-5; TRBD2 matches at 9 bases. Sequenced: blood. CDR3 coding DNA: TGTGCCAGCAGTTTCAGACTAGCGGCACGAGAGACCCAGTACTTC. Amino acid sequence: CASSFRLAARETQYF.